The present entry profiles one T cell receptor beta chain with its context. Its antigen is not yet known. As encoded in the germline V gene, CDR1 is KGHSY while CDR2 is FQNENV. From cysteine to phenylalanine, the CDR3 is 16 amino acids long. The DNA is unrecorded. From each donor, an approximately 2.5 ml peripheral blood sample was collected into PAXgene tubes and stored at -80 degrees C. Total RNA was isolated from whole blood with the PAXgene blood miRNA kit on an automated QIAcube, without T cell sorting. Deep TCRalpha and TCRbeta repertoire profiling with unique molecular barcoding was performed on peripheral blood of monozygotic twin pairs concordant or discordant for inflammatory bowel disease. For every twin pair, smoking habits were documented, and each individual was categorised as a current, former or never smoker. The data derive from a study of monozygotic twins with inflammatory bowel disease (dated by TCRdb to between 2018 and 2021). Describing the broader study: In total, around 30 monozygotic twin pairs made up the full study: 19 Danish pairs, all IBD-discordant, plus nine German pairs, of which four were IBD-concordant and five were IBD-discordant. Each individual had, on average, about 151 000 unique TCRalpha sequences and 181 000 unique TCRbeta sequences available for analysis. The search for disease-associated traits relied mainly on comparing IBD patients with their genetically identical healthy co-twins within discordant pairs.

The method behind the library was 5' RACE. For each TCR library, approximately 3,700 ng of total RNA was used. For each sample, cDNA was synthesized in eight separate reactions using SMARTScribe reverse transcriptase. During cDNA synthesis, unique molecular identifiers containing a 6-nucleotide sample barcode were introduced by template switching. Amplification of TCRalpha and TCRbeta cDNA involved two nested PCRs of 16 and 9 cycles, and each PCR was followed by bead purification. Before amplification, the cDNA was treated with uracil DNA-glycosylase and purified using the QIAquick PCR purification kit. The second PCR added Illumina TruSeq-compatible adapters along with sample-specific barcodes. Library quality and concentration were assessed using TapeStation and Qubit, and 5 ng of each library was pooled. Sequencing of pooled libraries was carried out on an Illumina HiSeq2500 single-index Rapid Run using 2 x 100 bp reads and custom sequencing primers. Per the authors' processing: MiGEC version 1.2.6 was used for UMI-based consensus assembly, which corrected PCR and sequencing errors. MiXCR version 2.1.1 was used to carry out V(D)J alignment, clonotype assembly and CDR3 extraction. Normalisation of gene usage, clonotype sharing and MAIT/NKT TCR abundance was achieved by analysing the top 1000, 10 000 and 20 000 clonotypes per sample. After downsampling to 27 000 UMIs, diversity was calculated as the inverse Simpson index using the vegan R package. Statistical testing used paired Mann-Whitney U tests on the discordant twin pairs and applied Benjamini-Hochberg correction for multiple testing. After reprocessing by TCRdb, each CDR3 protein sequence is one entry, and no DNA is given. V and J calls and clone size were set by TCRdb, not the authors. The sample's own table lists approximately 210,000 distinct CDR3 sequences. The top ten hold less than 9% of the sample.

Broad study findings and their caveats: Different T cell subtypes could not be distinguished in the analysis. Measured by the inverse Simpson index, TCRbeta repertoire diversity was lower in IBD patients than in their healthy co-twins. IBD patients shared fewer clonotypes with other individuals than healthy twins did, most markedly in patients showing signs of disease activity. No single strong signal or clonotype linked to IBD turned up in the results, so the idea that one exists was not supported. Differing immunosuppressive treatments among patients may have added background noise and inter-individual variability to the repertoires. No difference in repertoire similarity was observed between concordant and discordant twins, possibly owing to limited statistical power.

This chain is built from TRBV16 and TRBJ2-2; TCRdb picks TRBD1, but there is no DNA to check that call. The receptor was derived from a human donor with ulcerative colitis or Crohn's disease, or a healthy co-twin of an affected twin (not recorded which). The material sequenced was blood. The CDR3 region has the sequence CASSPSAGGNTGELFF.